This T cell receptor (beta chain) was retrieved from a study of beta chain features in type 1 diabetes. The investigators reverse transcribed all of the isolated RNA, so they sequenced expressed TCRB transcripts. This table comes from immunoSEQ multiplex PCR, and its TCRdb copy is limited to in-frame clones, with some not included. The table has hundreds of thousands of clones, 11% seen once. Comment on this clone: Antigen specificity is unknown.

Germline V gene data show CDR1 as SGHTA and CDR2 as FQGNSA. The V end lost 6 bases, the J end lost 3 bases, and 11 bases lay between the germline ends. This CDR3 comprises 13 residues. Findings and limits, study-wide: PCR might favor shorter templates, but any such skew would affect patients and controls equally. Moderate yet significant TCRB CDR3 shortening was seen in Type 1 diabetes patients in all four CD4+ subsets. Fewer junction insertions and more nucleotide deletions appeared in type 1 diabetes patients.

This receptor was obtained from a man aged 25-40 years with type 1 diabetes. Input material: naive CD4+ T cells from blood. The chain links TRBV7-2 to TRBJ2-5; D is possibly TRBD1 (5 bases). The CDR3 coding sequence is TGTGCCAGCAGTGACAGCGTAGAAGAGACCCAGTACTTC. This encodes CASSDSVEETQYF.